These 22 T cell receptor beta chains were all obtained from the same sample, sequenced in a study of somatic mutations in cytotoxic T cells in rheumatoid arthritis. Profiling relied on immunoSEQ multiplex PCR, and the TCRdb table lists in-frame clones only, not all of them. The table has 6,800 or so clones, roughly 70% seen once; the top ten hold less than 20%. Sequenced material: CD8+ T cells sorted from blood. The receptor source for this set is an adult with rheumatoid arthritis.

The genes are TRBV28 and TRBJ2-5; TRBD1 matches 8 bases. Germline V lookup: CDR1 MDHEN, CDR2 SYDVKM. The CDR3 covers 14 residues. The trim removed 5 bases at V and 3 bases at J, leaving 5 bases unmatched. CDR3 sequence (DNA): TGTGCCAGCAGTACAGGGGGGACTGAAGAGACCCAGTACTTC. It yields the protein CASSTGGTEETQYF.

The chain links TRBV19 to TRBJ1-4; 7 bases align to TRBD1. V lost 6 bases and J lost 7; bases outside the gene matches: 11. The germline CDR1 and CDR2 sequences are LNHDA and SQIVND (reference sequence). The CDR3 is made up of 15 amino acids. The CDR3 protein is CASRTRQGGPEKLFF. In DNA, the CDR3 is TGTGCCAGTAGGACCAGACAGGGAGGACCTGAAAAACTGTTTTTT. Full variable domain (outside the CDR3, taken from reference TRBV19 and TRBJ1-4): DGGITQSPKYLFRKEGQNVTLSCEQNLNHDAMYWYRQDPGQGLRLIYYSQIVNDFQKGDIAEGYSVSREKKESFPLTVTSAQKNPTAFYLCASRTRQGGPEKLFFGSGTQLSVL.

This clone occurred a few times. This sequence joins TRBV4-1 and TRBJ2-7; TRBD1 is a possible D gene (5 bases). Germline CDR1 reads MGHRA; CDR2 reads YSYEKL. Trimming shortened V by 5 bases and J by 7 bases, and 12 bases separated the two germline ends. The length of the CDR3 is 12 residues. DNA for the CDR3: TGCGCCAGCAGCTCTGGCTCAGGGGAGCAGTACTTC. Translation gives CASSSGSGEQYF.

The V call is TRBV25-1, the J call TRBJ1-2; D is undetermined. This CDR3 has 11 amino acids. The V end was cut by 3 bases, the J end by 8 bases, with 7 bases between. CDR1 and CDR2 from the germline V gene are MGHDK and SYGVNS. DNA of the CDR3: TGTGCCAGCAGTGAGGCGGGAGGCTACACCTTC. Encoded protein: CASSEAGGYTF.

The gene calls are TRBV7-2 and TRBJ2-5; TRBD2 matches 12 bases. The CDR3 is 18 amino acids. V lost 2 bases and J lost 3; bases outside the gene matches: 10. Germline loops: CDR1 SGHTA, CDR2 FQGNSA. The CDR3 bases are TGTGCCAGCAGCTTAACGATGGGACTAGCGGGTTTCAAAGAGACCCAGTACTTC. Translated: CASSLTMGLAGFKETQYF.

The V and J genes are TRBV10-3 and TRBJ2-1; D remains unclear. The CDR3 contains 11 residues. Trimming pared 4 bases from V and 8 bases from J, leaving 6 bases between. Germline CDR1 is ENHRY and CDR2 is SYGVKD. The CDR3 sequence is CAISAADEQFF. CDR3 coding DNA: TGTGCCATCAGTGCGGCGGATGAGCAGTTCTTC.

The chain joins TRBV6-5 to TRBJ2-7, with 9 bases lining up with TRBD1. Trimming at V came to 6 bases and at J to 4 bases, leaving 7 bases not matched to a gene. CDR3 length: 14 residues. CDR1 is MNHEY, CDR2 SVGAGI, per germline. DNA for the CDR3: TGTGCCAGCAGCCCCGGGACAGGGAAATACGAGCAGTACTTC. Translated, it gives CASSPGTGKYEQYF.

The rearrangement joins TRBV10-3 to TRBJ2-5; D perhaps matches TRBD2 (5 bases). This CDR3 spans 13 amino acids. Trimming removed 10 bases at V and 1 base at J, with 13 bases between. Germline V CDR1 and CDR2: ENHRY, SYGVKD. The CDR3 region has the DNA TGTGCCACCACGCCGGGATCCCAAGAGACCCAGTACTTC. This sequence encodes CATTPGSQETQYF.

This clone was seen only a few times. The chain links TRBV5-1 to TRBJ2-7; D not certain. Trimming removed 4 bases from V and 5 bases from J, with 13 bases in between. This CDR3 is 13 amino acids long. The V gene's germline CDR1 is SGHRS and CDR2 YFSETQ. The CDR3 here is CASSPRLFDEQYF. CDR3 coding DNA: TGCGCCAGCAGCCCCCGGCTCTTCGACGAGCAGTACTTC.

The rearrangement uses TRBV19 and TRBJ2-1, with D perhaps matching TRBD1 (5 bases). CDR1 LNHDA and CDR2 SQIVND come from the germline V gene (reference sequence). The CDR3 covers 15 residues. V shed 3 bases and J shed 7 bases, with 16 bases lying between them. CDR3 sequence (DNA): TGTGCCAGTAGTATCGGCAGGGCCGGTAGGAATGAGCAGTTCTTC. Its protein is CASSIGRAGRNEQFF.

This clone was seen once. The chain joins TRBV7-8 to TRBJ2-2; 16 nucleotides line up with TRBD2. The CDR3 is 21 residues long. Germline-derived CDR1 and CDR2 are SGHVS and FQNEAQ. V lost 5 bases to trimming and J lost 4 bases; unmatched junction nucleotides: 16. The DNA of the CDR3 is TGTGCCAGCAGCCTCATGCCCCCGGGACTAGCGGGGGGGCGTGGCACCGGGGAGCTGTTTTTT. Its protein product is CASSLMPPGLAGGRGTGELFF.

This chain links TRBV9 with TRBJ2-7; the match to TRBD1 covers 9 bases. Germline CDR1 is SGDLS and CDR2 is YYNGEE. J lost 5 bases, V lost 3 bases, and 9 bases had no gene match. The CDR3 contains 15 residues. The CDR3 protein is CASSATGTGRNEQYF. The CDR3 region has the DNA TGTGCCAGCAGCGCCACCGGGACAGGGCGCAACGAGCAGTACTTC.

This chain connects TRBV6-6 to TRBJ1-3; D remains ambiguous. V was clipped by 7 bases and J by 0 bases, with 13 bases between them. The CDR3 length is 15 residues. Germline V gene data show CDR1 as MNHNY and CDR2 as SVGAGI (reference sequence). The CDR3 nucleotides are TGTGCCAGCACCCGGCGGACCAACTCTGGAAACACCATATATTTT. Protein: CASTRRTNSGNTIYF.

This clone was seen more than once but under ten times. J is TRBJ1-6 and V is TRBV6-1; D is possibly TRBD1 (5 bases). With 1 base removed from V and 8 bases from J, the gap between germline ends came to 12 bases. CDR3 length: 15 residues. From germline, CDR1 is MNHNS and CDR2 SASEGT. CDR3 amino acids: CASSEVLGEDSPLHF. The CDR3 DNA sequence: TGTGCCAGCAGTGAAGTTCTGGGGGAGGATTCACCCCTCCACTTT.

This clone was counted a few times. The rearrangement joins TRBV19 to TRBJ1-6; D possibly corresponds to TRBD1 (5 bases). The ends were cut back, 8 bases at V and 0 bases at J, with 14 bases in the middle. Germline CDR1 is LNHDA and CDR2 is SQIVND (reference sequence). The CDR3 loop spans 16 amino acids. CDR3 protein: CASGASRSSYNSPLHF. The CDR3, as DNA: TGTGCCAGTGGGGCGAGCAGGAGCTCCTATAATTCACCCCTCCACTTT.

DNA for the CDR3: TGCGCCAGCAGCCCCGGTGCGTCCAATGAGCAGTTCTTC. Translated: CASSPGASNEQFF. The chain combines TRBV10-1 with TRBJ2-1; D not certain. This CDR3 has 13 residues. V was shortened by 6 bases and J by 6 bases, with 12 bases between the two germline ends. Germline CDR1 WNHNN, CDR2 SYGVQD (reference sequence).

This chain joins TRBV2 and TRBJ1-6, with D perhaps TRBD1 (5 bases). Trimming left V 3 bases short and J 9 bases short, with 9 bases between. Germline values: CDR1 SNHLY, CDR2 FYNNEI. The CDR3 spans 13 residues. CDR3 DNA sequence: TGTGCCAGCAGTGAGGGGGGGGTTTCACCCCTCCACTTT. Residues: CASSEGGVSPLHF.

The chain uses TRBV6-4 and TRBJ2-3, with 9 bases identical to TRBD1. There are 16 residues in the CDR3. Germline lookup yields CDR1 MRHNA and CDR2 SNTAGT. V lost 0 bases to trimming and J lost 4 bases; unmatched junction nucleotides: 5. The CDR3 DNA reads TGTGCCAGCAGTGACTCAGCACAGGGGGCCCCAGATACGCAGTATTTT. Translation gives CASSDSAQGAPDTQYF.

This clone is termed medium-sized. The V call is TRBV2, the J call TRBJ2-7; tentative D call: TRBD2 (6 bases). Germline CDR1 reads SNHLY; CDR2 reads FYNNEI. Trimming stripped 3 bases from V and 2 bases from J, with 11 bases between. This CDR3 is built from 14 residues. CDR3 in amino acids: CASSDGGRPYEQYF. The CDR3 nucleotides read TGTGCCAGCAGTGATGGAGGGAGACCCTACGAGCAGTACTTC.

The J gene is TRBJ2-5, the V gene TRBV7-6; D is uncertain. Germline loops: CDR1 SGHVS, CDR2 FNYEAQ. With 1 base removed from V and 1 base from J, the gap between germline ends came to 16 bases. The CDR3 totals 17 residues. CDR3: CASSLVGGASAQETQYF. The CDR3 DNA reads TGTGCCAGCAGCTTAGTCGGCGGTGCTAGTGCCCAAGAGACCCAGTACTTC.

CDR3 sequence reads: CSVGFDGGATDTQYF. CDR3 nucleotide sequence: TGCAGCGTTGGGTTTGACGGGGGGGCTACAGATACGCAGTATTTT. The V call is TRBV29-1, the J call TRBJ2-3, with 8 bases fitting TRBD2. From germline, CDR1 is SQVTM and CDR2 ANQGSEA. This CDR3 comprises 15 residues. The J segment lost 3 bases and the V segment lost 4 bases, leaving 9 bases of the junction unmatched.

The chain recombines TRBV29-1 with TRBJ1-2, with 9 bases that match TRBD1. The junction had 6 bases not matched to a gene; V was cut back by 3 bases and J by 7 bases. Per germline, CDR1 SQVTM and CDR2 ANQGSEA. The CDR3 spans 13 residues. CDR3 bases: TGCAGCGTTGATATCACAGGGGGCTCTGGCTACACCTTC. Residues: CSVDITGGSGYTF.